The sample holds a few counts of the clone carrying this T cell receptor beta chain. The CDR3 covers 15 residues. CDR1 is SGHNT and CDR2 is YYREEE in the germline V gene (reference sequence). V lost 2 bases to trimming and J lost 0 bases, with 11 bases between them. These data belong to a study of blood T cell repertoires in COVID-19. Study context: COVID-19 samples collected from the United States, Italy and Spain covered acute and convalescent phases. PBMCs, B-cell-depleted T cells, or T cells were the source of the cDNA or gDNA that made up the material.

Assignments of participants to cohorts depended upon their own reported clinical history. Only in-frame clones appear in the TCRdb table, and some are missing; sequencing was by immunoSEQ multiplex PCR. The table has about 270,000 clones, 80% to 90% seen once; the top ten hold over 2%. The specimen sequenced was PBMCs or T cells enriched from blood (not recorded which). The V and J genes are TRBV5-4 and TRBJ1-1, with unresolved D. This clonotype originated in a woman aged 18-29 years who had recovered from COVID-19. The chain's CDR3 is CASSFEVLMNTEAFF. CDR3 nucleotide sequence: TGTGCCAGCAGCTTTGAGGTGCTCATGAACACTGAAGCTTTCTTT.